This TCR beta chain originates from a study of blood T cell repertoires in COVID-19. Clones were read by immunoSEQ multiplex PCR, and TCRdb kept only the in-frame ones, dropping some. The sample shows a few hundred thousand clones, around nine tenths of them seen only once. Assignments of participants to cohorts depended upon their own reported clinical history. This clonotype was sampled from a woman in her twenties or thirties who had been exposed to COVID-19. The sequenced sample was PBMCs or T cells enriched from blood (not recorded which).

For the CDR3, the DNA is TGTGCCAGTAGTATTTCCTCAGATACGCAGTATTTT. Protein sequence: CASSISSDTQYF. V and J are TRBV19 and TRBJ2-3; D gene unclear. This CDR3 region has 12 residues. Germline CDR1 LNHDA, CDR2 SQIVND (reference sequence). V lost 3 bases, J lost 4 bases, and 5 bases lay in between. Looking up the rest from reference TRBV19 and TRBJ2-3 gives the full variable domain: DGGITQSPKYLFRKEGQNVTLSCEQNLNHDAMYWYRQDPGQGLRLIYYSQIVNDFQKGDIAEGYSVSREKKESFPLTVTSAQKNPTAFYLCASSISSDTQYFGPGTRLTVL.